This T cell receptor beta chain originates from a study of blood T cells in healthy people across ages. Study-wide findings and caveats: Strong correlation existed between TCR beta diversity and naive T cell percentage.

Then a second PCR, running roughly 7 to 11 cycles, was carried out with a sample-barcoded 5' primer and a J-beta primer mix. One entry per CDR3 protein, called by TCRdb with MiXCR from the 5' RACE reads. The data show roughly 800,000 distinct CDR3 sequences, about 55% seen once. To note about this clonotype: What it recognizes is unknown.

Extraction of total RNA produced a minimum of 5.5 micrograms from each sample. Germline V lookup: CDR1 SGHRS, CDR2 YFSETQ. This CDR3 region has 14 residues. This TCR derives from an elderly man in good health. This chain connects TRBV5-1 to TRBJ2-5; 10 positions agree with TRBD1. The end of the DNA is better explained by TRBJ2-7, so the J call may be wrong. What was sequenced was blood. The CDR3 region is CASSSGQGSTEQYF. The CDR3 coding sequence is TGCGCCAGCAGCTCGGGACAGGGGAGCACCGAGCAGTACTTC.